The table lists the clone carrying this T cell receptor (beta chain) with a count of one. The target antigen is unknown. Looked up from germline, CDR1 is LNHDA and CDR2 is SQIVND (reference sequence). Trimming at V came to 8 bases and at J to 4 bases, leaving 5 bases not matched to a gene. CDR3 length equals 13 residues. The entry originates in a study of OX40 agonist ivuxolimab in advanced cancers. Background on the study: Hepatocellular carcinoma, melanoma, renal cell or head and neck cancer occurred in dose-escalation patients. Study-level results: With doses of 0.1 to 3.0 mg/kg, CD4+ and CD8+ blood T cells had undergone clonal expansion by week 6. A proportion of nonresponders additionally exhibited low normalized T-cell clonal expansion.

Using immunoSEQ multiplex PCR, the repertoire was profiled, and TCRdb retains in-frame clones only, with some absent. Found here are roughly 21,000 clones, more than 75% of them singletons; the top ten hold roughly 10%. This TCR came from an adult with an advanced solid tumor such as melanoma, head and neck, liver or kidney cancer. The sample was CD4+ or CD8+ T cells sorted from blood, taken in a trial of the OX40 agonist ivuxolimab. This chain links TRBV19 with TRBJ2-1; 7 bases agree with TRBD2. CDR3: CASEAGEYNEQFF. The CDR3 coding sequence is TGTGCCAGTGAGGCGGGGGAGTACAATGAGCAGTTCTTC.